This TCR beta chain stems from a study of cytomegalovirus exposure and HLA in healthy donors. Overall study findings and caveats: In a later analysis, 15,000 to 20,000 TCR beta sequences were associated with HLA alleles at 0.05 false discovery rate. Listed as cytomegalovirus-associated were 150 or so TCR beta chains.

In the PCR, 60 Vbeta and 13 Jbeta primers were used. Authors' processing steps: In a later analysis, approximately 80 million unique TCR beta chains included roughly 11 million shared by two or more donors. Sequenced by immunoSEQ multiplex PCR; TCRdb stores in-frame clones only, minus some. V, J and clone size are taken as reported in that table, and D and trimming were inferred from the DNA itself. The sample consists of around 130,000 clones, over 75% of them appearing once. As regards this clone: Its target is unknown.

CDR3 length: 14 amino acids. Germline CDR1 and CDR2: SGHAT and FQNNGV. V was cut by 5 bases and J by 3 bases, with 13 bases left in between. Healthy bone marrow donors made up the donor group. This chain links TRBV11-2 with TRBJ1-1; TRBD1 is a possible D gene (6 bases). The receptor was isolated from a woman under 30 in good health and CMV-seronegative. The sequenced material came from PBMCs. The CDR3 nucleotides read TGTGCCAGCAGCGAATTTAGGGGGTACACTGAAGCTTTCTTT. Translating it yields CASSEFRGYTEAFF. Full variable domain (outside the CDR3, taken from reference TRBV11-2 and TRBJ1-1): EAGVAQSPRYKIIEKRQSVAFWCNPISGHATLYWYQQILGQGPKLLIQFQNNGVVDDSQLPKDRFSAERLKGVDSTLKIQPAKLEDSAVYLCASSEFRGYTEAFFGQGTRLTVV.